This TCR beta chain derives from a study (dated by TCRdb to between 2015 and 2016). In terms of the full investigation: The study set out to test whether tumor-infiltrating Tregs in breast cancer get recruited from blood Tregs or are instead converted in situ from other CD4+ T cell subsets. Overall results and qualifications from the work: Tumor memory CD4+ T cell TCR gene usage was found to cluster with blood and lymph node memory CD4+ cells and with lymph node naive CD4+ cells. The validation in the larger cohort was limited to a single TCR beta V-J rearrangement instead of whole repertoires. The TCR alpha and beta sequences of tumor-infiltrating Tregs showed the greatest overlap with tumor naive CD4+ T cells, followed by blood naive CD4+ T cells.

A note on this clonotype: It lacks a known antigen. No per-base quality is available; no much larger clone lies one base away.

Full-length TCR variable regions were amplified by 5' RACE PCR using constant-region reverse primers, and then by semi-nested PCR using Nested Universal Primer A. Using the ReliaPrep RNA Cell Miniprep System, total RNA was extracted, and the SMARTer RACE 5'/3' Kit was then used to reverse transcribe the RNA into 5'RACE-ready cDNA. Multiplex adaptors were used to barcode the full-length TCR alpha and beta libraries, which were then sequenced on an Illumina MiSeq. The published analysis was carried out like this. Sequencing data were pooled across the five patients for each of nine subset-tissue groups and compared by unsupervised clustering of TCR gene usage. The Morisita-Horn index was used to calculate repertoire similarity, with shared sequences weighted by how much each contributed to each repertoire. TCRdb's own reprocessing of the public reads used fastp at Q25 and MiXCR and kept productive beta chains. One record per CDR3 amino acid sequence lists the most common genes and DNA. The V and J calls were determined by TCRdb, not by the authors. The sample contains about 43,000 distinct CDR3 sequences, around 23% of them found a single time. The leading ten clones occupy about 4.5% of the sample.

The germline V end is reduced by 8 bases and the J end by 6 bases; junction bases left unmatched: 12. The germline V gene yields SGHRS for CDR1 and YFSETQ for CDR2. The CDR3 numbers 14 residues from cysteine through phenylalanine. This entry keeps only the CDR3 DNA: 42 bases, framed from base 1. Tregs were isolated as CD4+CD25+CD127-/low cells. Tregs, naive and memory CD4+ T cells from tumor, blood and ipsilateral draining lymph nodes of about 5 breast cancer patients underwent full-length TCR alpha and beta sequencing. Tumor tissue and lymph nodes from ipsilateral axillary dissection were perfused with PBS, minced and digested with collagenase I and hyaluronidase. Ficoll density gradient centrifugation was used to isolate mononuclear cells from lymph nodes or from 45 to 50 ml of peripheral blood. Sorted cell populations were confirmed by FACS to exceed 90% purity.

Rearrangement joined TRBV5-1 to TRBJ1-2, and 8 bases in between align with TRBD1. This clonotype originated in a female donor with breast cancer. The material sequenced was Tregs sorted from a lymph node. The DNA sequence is TGCGCCAGTCGGACAGGGACTTTGTCGGATGGCTACACCTTC. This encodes CASRTGTLSDGYTF.